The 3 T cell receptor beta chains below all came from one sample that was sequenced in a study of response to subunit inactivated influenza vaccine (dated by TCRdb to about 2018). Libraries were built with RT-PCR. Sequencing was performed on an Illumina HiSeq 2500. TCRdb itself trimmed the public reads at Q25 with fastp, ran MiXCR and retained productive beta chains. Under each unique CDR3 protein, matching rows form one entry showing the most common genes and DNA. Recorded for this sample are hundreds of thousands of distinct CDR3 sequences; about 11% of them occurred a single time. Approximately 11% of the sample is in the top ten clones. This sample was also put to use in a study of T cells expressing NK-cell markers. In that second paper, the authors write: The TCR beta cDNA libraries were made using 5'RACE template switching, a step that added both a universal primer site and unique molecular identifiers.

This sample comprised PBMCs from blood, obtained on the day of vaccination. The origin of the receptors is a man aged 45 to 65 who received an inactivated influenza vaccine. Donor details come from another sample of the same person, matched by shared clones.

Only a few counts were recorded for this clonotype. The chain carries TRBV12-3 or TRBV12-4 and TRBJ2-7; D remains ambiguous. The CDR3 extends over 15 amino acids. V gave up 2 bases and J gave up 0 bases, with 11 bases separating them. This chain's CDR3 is CASSLTDGGSYEQYF. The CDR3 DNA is TGTGCCAGCAGTTTAACGGACGGCGGCTCCTACGAGCAGTACTTC.

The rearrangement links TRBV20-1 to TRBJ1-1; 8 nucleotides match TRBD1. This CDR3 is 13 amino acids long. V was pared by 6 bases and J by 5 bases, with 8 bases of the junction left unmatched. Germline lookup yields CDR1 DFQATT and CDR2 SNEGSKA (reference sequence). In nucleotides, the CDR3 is TGCAGTGCCCAAGGACAGGGAAGGACTGAAGCTTTCTTT. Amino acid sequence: CSAQGQGRTEAFF.

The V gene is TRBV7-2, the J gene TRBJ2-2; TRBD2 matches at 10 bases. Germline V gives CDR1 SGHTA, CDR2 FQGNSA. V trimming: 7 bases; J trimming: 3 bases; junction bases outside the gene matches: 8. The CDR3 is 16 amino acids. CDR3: CASNLWLAGDTGELFF. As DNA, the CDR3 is TGTGCCAGCAACTTGTGGCTAGCGGGAGACACCGGGGAGCTGTTTTTT. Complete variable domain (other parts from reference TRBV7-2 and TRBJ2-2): GAGVSQSPSNKVTEKGKDVELRCDPISGHTALYWYRQSLGQGLEFLIYFQGNSAPDKSGLPSDRFSAERTGGSVSTLTIQRTQQEDSAVYLCASNLWLAGDTGELFFGEGSRLTVL.